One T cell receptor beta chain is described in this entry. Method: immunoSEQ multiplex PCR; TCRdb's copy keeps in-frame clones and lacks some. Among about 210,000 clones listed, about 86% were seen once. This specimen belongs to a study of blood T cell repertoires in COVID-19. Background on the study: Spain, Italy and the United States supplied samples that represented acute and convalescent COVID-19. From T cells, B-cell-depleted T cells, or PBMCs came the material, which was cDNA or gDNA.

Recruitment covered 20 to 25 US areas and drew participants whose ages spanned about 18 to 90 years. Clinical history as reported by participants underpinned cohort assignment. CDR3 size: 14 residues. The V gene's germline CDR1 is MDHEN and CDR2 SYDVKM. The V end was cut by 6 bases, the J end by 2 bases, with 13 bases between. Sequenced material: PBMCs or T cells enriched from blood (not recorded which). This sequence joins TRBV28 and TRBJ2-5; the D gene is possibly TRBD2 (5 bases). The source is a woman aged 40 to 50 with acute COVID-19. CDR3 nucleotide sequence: TGTGCCAGCAGAGGGCAAACGGGGCAAGAGACCCAGTACTTC. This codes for CASRGQTGQETQYF. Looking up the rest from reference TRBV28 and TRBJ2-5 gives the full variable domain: DVKVTQSSRYLVKRTGEKVFLECVQDMDHENMFWYRQDPGLGLRLIYFSYDVKMKEKGDIPEGYSVSREKKERFSLILESASTNQTSMYLCASRGQTGQETQYFGPGTRLLVL.